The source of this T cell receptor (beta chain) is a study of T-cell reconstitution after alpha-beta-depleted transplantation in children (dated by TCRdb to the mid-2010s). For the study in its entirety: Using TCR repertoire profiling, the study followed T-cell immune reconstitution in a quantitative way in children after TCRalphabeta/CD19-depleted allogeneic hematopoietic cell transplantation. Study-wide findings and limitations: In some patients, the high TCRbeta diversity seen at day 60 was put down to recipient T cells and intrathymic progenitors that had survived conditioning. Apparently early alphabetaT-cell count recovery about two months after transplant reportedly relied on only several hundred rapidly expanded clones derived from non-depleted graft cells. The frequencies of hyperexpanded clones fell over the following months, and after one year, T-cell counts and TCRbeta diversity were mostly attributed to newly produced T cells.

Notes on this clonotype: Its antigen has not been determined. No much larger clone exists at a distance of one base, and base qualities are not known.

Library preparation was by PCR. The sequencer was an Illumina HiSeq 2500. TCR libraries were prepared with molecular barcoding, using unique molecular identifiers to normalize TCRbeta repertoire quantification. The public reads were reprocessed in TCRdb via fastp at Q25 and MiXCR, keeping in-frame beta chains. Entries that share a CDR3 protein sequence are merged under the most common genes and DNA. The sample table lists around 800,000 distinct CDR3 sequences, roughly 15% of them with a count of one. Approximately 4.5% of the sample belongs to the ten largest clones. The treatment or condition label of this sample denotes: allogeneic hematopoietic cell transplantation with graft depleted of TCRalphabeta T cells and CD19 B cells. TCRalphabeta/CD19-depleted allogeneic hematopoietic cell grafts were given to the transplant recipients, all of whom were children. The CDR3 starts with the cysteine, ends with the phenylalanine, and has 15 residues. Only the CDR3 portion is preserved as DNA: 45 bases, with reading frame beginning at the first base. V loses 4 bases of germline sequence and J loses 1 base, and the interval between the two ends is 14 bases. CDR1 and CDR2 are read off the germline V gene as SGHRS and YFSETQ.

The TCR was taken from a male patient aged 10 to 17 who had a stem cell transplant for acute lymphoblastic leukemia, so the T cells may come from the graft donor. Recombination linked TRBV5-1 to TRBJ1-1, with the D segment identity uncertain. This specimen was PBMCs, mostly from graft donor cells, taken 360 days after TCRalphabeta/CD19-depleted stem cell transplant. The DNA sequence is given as TGCGCCAGCAGCCCGCCAAATTCAGGGAACACTGAAGCTTTCTTT. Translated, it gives CASSPPNSGNTEAFF.